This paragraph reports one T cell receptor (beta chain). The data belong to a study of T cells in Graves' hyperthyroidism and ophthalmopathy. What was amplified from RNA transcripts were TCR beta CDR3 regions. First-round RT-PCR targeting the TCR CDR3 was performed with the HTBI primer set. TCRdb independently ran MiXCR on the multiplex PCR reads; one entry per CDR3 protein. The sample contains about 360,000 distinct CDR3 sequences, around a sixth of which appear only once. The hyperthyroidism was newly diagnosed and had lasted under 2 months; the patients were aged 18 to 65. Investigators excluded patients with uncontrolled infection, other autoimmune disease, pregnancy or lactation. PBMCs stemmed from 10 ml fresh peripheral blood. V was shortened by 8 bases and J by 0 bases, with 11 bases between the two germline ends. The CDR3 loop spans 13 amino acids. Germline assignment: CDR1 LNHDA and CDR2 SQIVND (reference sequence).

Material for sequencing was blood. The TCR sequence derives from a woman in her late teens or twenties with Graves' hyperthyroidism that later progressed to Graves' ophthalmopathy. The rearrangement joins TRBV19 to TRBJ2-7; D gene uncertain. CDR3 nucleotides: TGTGCCAGTTCGAGACCGAGCTCCTACGAGCAGTACTTC. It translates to CASSRPSSYEQYF.